The 24 T cell receptor beta chains below were found in one sample sequenced in a study of breast tumors, draining lymph nodes, adjacent tissues. Breast cancer patients provided tissue from their axillary draining lymph nodes. TCRdb redid the calling of the multiplex PCR reads with MiXCR, one entry per CDR3 protein. The table lists about 140,000 distinct CDR3 sequences, about 22% of them singletons. Sequencing was carried out using axillary lymph node tissue. The receptors were gathered from a female donor with breast cancer. Some clones in this sample may be carry-over from other donors' samples.

This clonotype was seen repeatedly, ten times or more. The chain has TRBV7-8 and TRBJ1-6; D possibly corresponds to TRBD1 (5 bases). The CDR3 is 15 amino acids. Trimming stripped 0 bases from V and 7 bases from J, with 10 bases between. Germline loops: CDR1 SGHVS, CDR2 FQNEAQ. The CDR3 nucleotides are TGTGCCAGCAGCTTAGCGCAGGGAGGGAATTCACCCCTCCACTTT. Translation: CASSLAQGGNSPLHF.

Regarding this clonotype: The junction does not match germline at one end; this may be a read error. The gene calls are TRBV3-1 and TRBJ2-3, with 8 nucleotides matching TRBD2. Germline loops: CDR1 LGHDT, CDR2 YNNKEL (reference sequence). CDR3 size: 16 residues. CDR3 coding DNA: TGTGCCGGCAGCCAAGTAACTAGCGGAATCACAGATACGCAGTATTTT. The encoded protein is CAGSQVTSGITDTQYF.

The chain uses TRBV28 and TRBJ2-5, with D possibly being TRBD2 (5 bases). From germline, CDR1 is MDHEN and CDR2 SYDVKM. This CDR3 is built from 18 residues. Trimming shortened V by 3 bases and J by 2 bases, and 22 bases separated the two germline ends. The CDR3 spells CASSFPRTGSSGQETQYF. The DNA of the CDR3 is TGTGCCAGCAGTTTCCCTAGGACTGGAAGCTCTGGTCAAGAGACCCAGTACTTC.

In this sample, this clonotype turned up many times. This chain joins TRBV7-8 and TRBJ2-7, with D maybe TRBD1 (7 bases). CDR1 is SGHVS, CDR2 FQNEAQ, per germline. The CDR3 is made up of 18 amino acids. V was pared by 5 bases and J by 5 bases, with 28 bases between. The CDR3 here is CASSLGGEWDSLIDEQYF. In nucleotides, the CDR3 is TGTGCCAGCAGCCTAGGAGGGGAATGGGACAGCCTTATCGACGAGCAGTACTTC.

As to this clonotype: A much larger clone is a single base away; this may be a read error. The chain couples TRBV5-5 to TRBJ2-7; D might be TRBD2 (6 bases). This CDR3 comprises 13 residues. Germline-derived CDR1 and CDR2 are SGHKS and YYEKEE (reference sequence). The CDR3 bases are TGTGCCAGCAGCTTGGGGGGACTCTACGAGCGGTACTTC. Translation: CASSLGGLYERYF.

This clonotype was recorded at least ten times. The gene calls are TRBV19 and TRBJ1-5; no firm D call. With 7 bases removed from V and 5 bases from J, the gap between germline ends came to 12 bases. The CDR3 is 13 amino acids. Per the germline V gene, CDR1 is LNHDA and CDR2 is SQIVND (reference sequence). CDR3 protein: CASNRGGHQPQHF. The CDR3 coding sequence is TGTGCCAGTAACCGGGGAGGGCATCAGCCCCAGCATTTT.

This clonotype was seen ten or more times. The chain uses TRBV6-2 or TRBV6-3 and TRBJ2-1; D gene unclear. This CDR3 has 15 amino acids. CDR1 and CDR2 from the germline V gene are MNHEY and SVGEGT. V was pared by 0 bases and J by 4 bases, with 10 bases between. Written as DNA, the CDR3 is TGTGCCAGCAGTTACTCGCTAGTTGGATACAATGAGCAGTTCTTC. Amino acids: CASSYSLVGYNEQFF.

This clonotype was counted a few times. The chain carries TRBV6-1 and TRBJ1-5, with 8 bases identical to TRBD1. Germline CDR1 and CDR2: MNHNS and SASEGT. CDR3 length equals 16 residues. Trimming cost V 2 bases and J 4 bases; bases outside gene matches: 7. The CDR3 bases are TGTGCCAGCAGTGAACTGGCAGGGGGCCGGAATCAGCCCCAGCATTTT. Protein: CASSELAGGRNQPQHF.

This clonotype was detected only a few times. The rearrangement uses TRBV18 and TRBJ2-3, with 9 nucleotides matching TRBD2. With 3 bases clipped from V and 4 bases from J, the junction kept 14 bases outside the gene matches. Germline CDR1 reads KGHSH; CDR2 reads LQKENI. The CDR3 covers 18 residues. The CDR3 bases are TGTGCCAGCTCACCGACGACTAGGGTAGCGGGAGAGCCAGATACGCAGTATTTT. This translates into CASSPTTRVAGEPDTQYF.

Ten or more counts support this clonotype. J is TRBJ2-1 and V is TRBV6-2 or TRBV6-3, with 8 bases fitting TRBD2. The CDR3 sequence is 15 residues long. The germline CDR1 and CDR2 sequences are MNHEY and SVGEGT. J was trimmed by 6 bases and V by 2 bases; bases with no gene match: 6. The CDR3 here is CASSYAGRAFNEQFF. The CDR3 DNA reads as TGTGCCAGCAGTTACGCCGGGAGGGCCTTCAATGAGCAGTTCTTC.

In this sample, this clonotype turned up many times. V and J are TRBV7-9 and TRBJ2-5; no clear D gene. Germline V gives CDR1 SEHNR, CDR2 FQNEAQ (reference sequence). V was cut by 5 bases and J by 4 bases, with 8 bases left in between. This CDR3 has 12 amino acids. CDR3 region: CASSPSTETQYF. Written as DNA, the CDR3 is TGTGCCAGCAGCCCATCGACAGAGACCCAGTACTTC.

For this clonotype: This CDR3 is missing its conserved last phenylalanine or tryptophan, likely due to a read error. The CDR3 bases are TGTGCCAGCAGCACTGAGACTAGCGGGAGGGCCGGGTCCTACAATGAGCAGTTCTTA. Translated, it gives CASSTETSGRAGSYNEQFL. The rearrangement joins TRBV11-2 to TRBJ2-1; TRBD2 agrees at 14 bases. There are 19 residues in the CDR3. Germline CDR1 SGHAT, CDR2 FQNNGV. V lost 5 bases, J lost 1 base, and 10 bases stayed unmatched.

This clonotype was seen only a few times. The rearrangement uses TRBV4-1 and TRBJ2-6; D gene ambiguous. From germline, CDR1 is MGHRA and CDR2 YSYEKL. V was pared by 0 bases and J by 1 base, with 16 bases between. This CDR3 region has 19 residues. The CDR3 DNA reads TGCGCCAGCAGCCAAGATGCGAATTTGGCCCCTTCTGGGGCCAACGTCCTGACTTTC. This sequence encodes CASSQDANLAPSGANVLTF.

This clonotype was observed a handful of times. The chain is built from TRBV5-1 and TRBJ2-2; D remains ambiguous. Trimming removed 4 bases from V and 5 bases from J, with 9 bases in between. The CDR3 has 13 amino acids. Germline assignment: CDR1 SGHRS and CDR2 YFSETQ. The CDR3 coding sequence is TGCGCCAGCAGCCGTGACAAAACCGGGGAGCTGTTTTTT. It is translated as CASSRDKTGELFF.

Concerning this clonotype: A much more abundant neighbour one base away suggests this may be a read error. The chain joins TRBV19 to TRBJ2-2; 8 nucleotides align to TRBD1. Germline V gene data show CDR1 as LNHDA and CDR2 as SQIVND (reference sequence). The CDR3 length is 16 residues. The V segment lost 3 bases and the J segment 1 base; nucleotides outside the gene matches: 4. This CDR3 is CASSIRTGRNTGELFF. The CDR3 nucleotides are TGTGCCAGTAGTATCCGGACAGGGAGGAACACCGGGGAGCTGTTTTTT.

As regards this clonotype: A much larger clone differs from this one at a single base, so this may be a read error. The V call is TRBV9, the J call TRBJ2-1, with 14 bases matching TRBD2. In germline, CDR1 is SGDLS, CDR2 YYNGEE. The CDR3 is 18 amino acids. The CDR3 nucleotides read TGTGCCTGCAGCCCGGGACTAGCGGGGGTAAGCTCCTACAATGAGCAGTTCTTC. This translates into CACSPGLAGVSSYNEQFF.

For this clonotype: This sequence may be a read error, since a much larger clone differs from it by one base. The chain couples TRBV5-4 to TRBJ2-3; D gene uncertain. CDR1 and CDR2 from the germline V gene are SGHNT and YYREEE (reference sequence). This CDR3 is built from 13 residues. With 4 bases removed from V and 6 bases from J, the gap between germline ends came to 12 bases. The CDR3, as DNA: TGTGCCAGCAGCCCGACTGGCGTGGATACGCAGTATTTT. This translates into CASSPTGVDTQYF.

This clonotype has only a few counts. The J gene is TRBJ1-5, the V gene TRBV19, with TRBD1 matching over 9 bases. J gave up 4 bases and V 3 bases, and 7 bases lay outside the gene matches. CDR3 length: 16 amino acids. Germline CDR1 LNHDA, CDR2 SQIVND (reference sequence). The CDR3 DNA reads TGTGCCAGTAGTATGGGAGGACAGGGGCGGAATCAGCCCCAGCATTTT. This translates into CASSMGGQGRNQPQHF. The whole variable domain, remainder taken from reference TRBV19 and TRBJ1-5, is DGGITQSPKYLFRKEGQNVTLSCEQNLNHDAMYWYRQDPGQGLRLIYYSQIVNDFQKGDIAEGYSVSREKKESFPLTVTSAQKNPTAFYLCASSMGGQGRNQPQHFGDGTRLSIL.

Ten or more counts support this clonotype. J is TRBJ2-6 and V is TRBV2, with D perhaps TRBD2 (7 bases). The V end was cut by 6 bases, the J end by 0 bases, with 12 bases between. The germline CDR1 and CDR2 sequences are SNHLY and FYNNEI. The length of the CDR3 is 16 residues. CDR3 sequence (DNA): TGTGCCAGCAGCTCTGCGGGGGCCTCTGGGGCCAACGTCCTGACTTTC. Translation gives CASSSAGASGANVLTF.

This clonotype appeared a few times. V usage is TRBV28 and J usage is TRBJ1-3, with a possible D match to TRBD1 (5 bases). Trimming removed 3 bases at V and 2 bases at J, with 14 bases between. Germline CDR1 reads MDHEN; CDR2 reads SYDVKM. The CDR3 has 16 amino acids. The chain's CDR3 is CASSLIGGGPGNTIYF. In DNA form, the CDR3 reads TGTGCCAGCAGTTTGATCGGGGGGGGACCTGGAAACACCATATATTTT. The variable domain in full, completed from reference TRBV28 and TRBJ1-3, reads DVKVTQSSRYLVKRTGEKVFLECVQDMDHENMFWYRQDPGLGLRLIYFSYDVKMKEKGDIPEGYSVSREKKERFSLILESASTNQTSMYLCASSLIGGGPGNTIYFGEGSWLTVV.

This clonotype appeared a few times. The chain couples TRBV27 to TRBJ1-5; D is undetermined. This CDR3 has 14 amino acids. Per the germline V gene, CDR1 is MNHEY and CDR2 is SMNVEV (reference sequence). The V end was cut by 5 bases, the J end by 4 bases, with 12 bases between. CDR3: CASSPRVWNQPQHF. Here the CDR3 DNA reads TGTGCCAGCAGTCCTCGGGTTTGGAATCAGCCCCAGCATTTT.

This clonotype was observed a few times. The CDR3 region is CASSDRASEGGNEQFF. The CDR3 DNA reads as TGTGCCAGCAGTGATCGGGCTAGCGAAGGTGGAAATGAGCAGTTCTTC. The V call is TRBV6-1, the J call TRBJ2-1; possibly TRBD2 for D (6 bases). Trimming removed 3 bases at V and 7 bases at J, with 19 bases between. Germline V gene lookup returns CDR1 MNHNS and CDR2 SASEGT. The CDR3 runs to 16 residues.

This chain connects TRBV12-1 to TRBJ1-6; the table's TRBD1 call for D was not verified on the DNA. TRBV12-1 is recorded as a pseudogene. CDR3 size: 16 residues. The CDR3 region has the DNA TGTGCCAGCAGCTTTGAAGGGACGTCCTATAATTCACCCCTCCACTTT. It specifies CASSFEGTSYNSPLHF.

This clonotype was seen at least ten times. This sequence joins TRBV7-2 and TRBJ2-3; 12 positions match TRBD2. CDR1 is SGHTA, CDR2 FQGNSA, per germline. CDR3 length equals 17 residues. Trimming at V came to 5 bases and at J to 1 base, leaving 7 bases not matched to a gene. The CDR3 region is CASSQLAGGWGTDTQYF. CDR3 nucleotide sequence: TGTGCCAGCAGCCAACTAGCGGGAGGTTGGGGCACAGATACGCAGTATTTT.